This paragraph reports one T cell receptor (beta chain). The data are from a study of blood T cell repertoires in COVID-19. Methods used by the authors: Estimation of nucleated cell counts was performed using reference gene primer amplification. Clones were read by immunoSEQ multiplex PCR, and TCRdb kept only the in-frame ones, dropping some. That table is the source of V, J and clone size, and D and trimming were worked out from the DNA. Here the sample spans approximately 260,000 clones, about 86% being singletons. Across 20 to 25 US areas, participants ranged in age from roughly 18 to 95 years. The sequence derives from a man aged 30 to 39 with acute COVID-19. Source material: PBMCs or T cells enriched from blood (not recorded which).

CDR3 region: CASSSVGGATYTGELFF. DNA of the CDR3: TGTGCCAGCTCCTCGGTAGGGGGAGCGACGTACACCGGGGAGCTGTTTTTT. The chain carries TRBV18 and TRBJ2-2, with D perhaps TRBD1 (6 bases). V was cut by 6 bases and J by 3 bases, with 20 bases left in between. Germline V gene lookup returns CDR1 KGHSH and CDR2 LQKENI. The CDR3 is 17 residues long.